Each of the 3 T cell receptor beta chains below was sequenced from the same sample in a study of blood T cell repertoires in COVID-19. Produced via immunoSEQ multiplex PCR; TCRdb's table is partial and in-frame only. The table lists over 200,000 clones, 83% of them singletons. Sequencing was carried out using peripheral blood. The receptors come from a woman aged 40 to 50 with active or convalescent COVID-19.

The chain combines TRBV29-1 with TRBJ2-7; TRBD2 aligns across 14 bases. Germline CDR1 and CDR2: SQVTM and ANQGSEA. The CDR3 totals 17 residues. J was trimmed by 4 bases and V by 7 bases; bases with no gene match: 15. The CDR3 region is CSAKLGTSGRAGYEQYF. The CDR3 DNA reads as TGCAGCGCCAAACTCGGGACTAGCGGGAGAGCCGGATACGAGCAGTACTTC.

The chain employs TRBV19 and TRBJ2-4; TRBD2 is a possible D gene (5 bases). CDR3 length equals 16 residues. CDR1 is LNHDA and CDR2 is SQIVND in the germline V gene (reference sequence). Deletions cut 3 bases from V and 1 base from J, with 13 bases between. CDR3 region: CASSMSGSGAKNIQYF. In nucleotides, the CDR3 is TGTGCCAGTAGTATGTCGGGGAGTGGGGCCAAAAACATTCAGTACTTC.

The chain joins TRBV9 to TRBJ1-1; TRBD1 is a possible D gene (5 bases). The CDR3 has 14 residues. V was pared by 4 bases and J by 5 bases, with 15 bases between. Germline loops: CDR1 SGDLS, CDR2 YYNGEE. The CDR3 DNA follows: TGTGCCAGCAGCCCCGGGGGGTGGACGACTGAAGCTTTCTTT. Translation: CASSPGGWTTEAFF.